The text below deals with one T cell receptor beta chain. Its cognate antigen has yet to be identified. The sample holds no much larger clone one base away, and base qualities are not on file. Based on the germline V gene (reference sequence), the CDR1 and CDR2 sequences are MNHEY and SMNVEV. A distance of 16 bases separates the germline ends of V and J, which lose 6 bases and 2 bases respectively. Measured from the cysteine to the phenylalanine, the CDR3 is 15 residues long. The entry retains the CDR3 DNA only, 45 bases that are in frame from base 1. Only healthy Caucasian donors were included. Three pairs of female monozygotic twins, all aged about 18 to 30 years, made up the twin cohort. Using Miltenyi CD45RO+ enrichment and human naive T-cell isolation kits, memory (CD45RO+) and naive T cells were isolated from PBMC. This sample was included in a study of identical twins (dated by TCRdb to 2015 to 2016). In terms of the full investigation: TCR alpha and beta repertoires from monozygotic twins, unrelated adults of various ages and cord blood were deep-sequenced to test whether fetal clonotypes persist. To rule out contamination, the twin experiments were replicated at different times with different library preparation protocols. General findings and caveats noted by the study authors: Zero-insertion analyses could be partly confounded by invariant T cells such as MAIT and iNKT, although diverse VJ usage argued against such confounding for most clonotypes. Abundant cord blood beta clonotypes carried fewer insertions; young adult naive repertoires showed a weaker similar trend, while memory repertoires showed none. Compared with coincidental sharing between unrelated individuals, out-of-frame TCR alpha sequences shared between twins had an excess of sequences with low generation probability. Out-of-frame TCR alpha sharing in monozygotic twins was systematically underestimated by recombination models, whereas sharing between unrelated individuals was in agreement with the recombination models. Because the same donors could not be followed over many years, the conclusions relied on cross-sectional statistical analysis. In beta out-of-frame sequences, excess twin sharing was weaker, because having fewer shared sequences lowered the signal-to-noise ratio.

The method was 5' RACE. Sequencing took place on an Illumina HiSeq 2000. Template switching added a universal primer binding site, and the final cDNA carried a unique molecular identifier that allowed TCR cDNA molecules to be counted accurately. First-strand cDNA for TCR alpha and beta chains was synthesized from specific primers in the conserved constant-segment region. To control for contamination, every cDNA library carried two barcodes: a SMART-Mk sample barcode plus Illumina barcodes. TruSeq adapter sequences and Illumina sample barcodes were added in two successive PCR steps. Sequencing of the TCR alpha and beta cDNA libraries was done on the Illumina HiSeq platform using custom primers. The source study handled its data this way. Unique molecular identifiers were extracted from raw reads with MiGEC, and CDR3 positions were determined with MiXCR. Recombination models were inferred per individual with the repgenHMM and IGoR tools using an EM algorithm. Shared clonotypes were analyzed with the tcR package in R, and sharing was normalized by the product of cloneset sizes. To study raw recombination free of thymic and clonal selection effects, out-of-frame nonproductive sequences were analyzed. Starting from the raw public reads, TCRdb applied fastp trimming at Q25, assembled clones with MiXCR and retained in-frame beta chains. Merged by CDR3 protein, the rows form single entries marked with the most common genes and DNA. TCRdb's processing, not the authors' own work, is the source of the V and J calls. Present in this sample are fewer than 250,000 distinct CDR3 sequences, 5.5% to 8% of which were seen just once. The ten biggest clones cover 3.5% to 4% of the sample.

The same data also contributed to another study, on yellow fever vaccine responses in identical twins. Per that second paper: The authors reported that the T cell response to vaccination in identical twins appeared partly convergent and partly personalized. In identical twins, the study followed T cell clones that responded to the vaccine with precision.

The source of this sequence is a woman younger than 30 in good health. Specimen: memory (CD45RO+) T cells sorted from blood. The sample's cell subset or site, from its label and the paper: CD45RO+ enriched T cells. The chain employs TRBV27 and TRBJ1-2; perhaps TRBD1 is the D gene, with 6 bases matching. CDR3 sequence: CASRPGQFDNYGYTF. The DNA is TGTGCCAGCAGACCTGGACAGTTCGACAACTATGGCTACACCTTC.